Below, 22 T cell receptor beta chains from the same sample are listed, as sequenced in a study of glioma-infiltrating T cells after dendritic cell vaccination. The protocol was immunoSEQ multiplex PCR, while the TCRdb copy is restricted to in-frame clones and leaves out a portion. The data contain about 73,000 clones, about four fifths of them singletons. The sequencing here drew on blood, taken before dendritic cell vaccination. The receptors originated from a human donor with glioblastoma.

Regarding this clone: This is likely a read error, given that the CDR3 carries no conserved phenylalanine or tryptophan at its end. The chain recombines TRBV7-6 with TRBJ2-7; TRBD1 matches at 10 bases. The germline V gene has CDR1 SGHVS and CDR2 FNYEAQ. The CDR3 consists of 14 residues. The ends lost 5 bases at V and 3 bases at J; junction bases unmatched: 4. CDR3 sequence: CASSTRTGGYEQYL. CDR3 DNA: TGTGCCAGCAGCACCCGGACAGGGGGCTACGAGCAGTACCTC.

The rearrangement joins TRBV7-8 to TRBJ1-6, with 10 bases matching TRBD1. CDR3 length: 15 amino acids. Looked up from germline, CDR1 is SGHVS and CDR2 is FQNEAQ. The V and J ends lost 5 bases and 9 bases, in that order; junction bases with no gene match: 7. The CDR3 bases are TGTGCCAGCAGCCCGGGACAGGGGAGGGTTTCACCCCTCCACTTT. This translates into CASSPGQGRVSPLHF.

V gene TRBV5-1 combines with J gene TRBJ1-1; 7 bases fit TRBD1. The germline V gene encodes CDR1 SGHRS and CDR2 YFSETQ. V gave up 3 bases and J gave up 1 base; unmatched junction bases: 12. This CDR3 has 17 residues. CDR3: CASSSGGPGQANTEAFF. For the CDR3, the DNA is TGCGCCAGCAGCTCTGGGGGTCCTGGACAGGCGAACACTGAAGCTTTCTTT.

This clone has a single count. The chain uses TRBV9 and TRBJ2-1; D not resolved. There are 13 residues in the CDR3. Looked up from germline, CDR1 is SGDLS and CDR2 is YYNGEE. V shed 0 bases and J shed 6 bases, with 7 bases lying between them. The DNA of the CDR3 is TGTGCCAGCAGCGTAGATATGCGCAATGAGCAGTTCTTC. This codes for CASSVDMRNEQFF.

The chain has TRBV19 and TRBJ1-1; D may be TRBD1 (6 bases). The germline V gene has CDR1 LNHDA and CDR2 SQIVND (reference sequence). V was trimmed by 5 bases and J by 6 bases, leaving 19 bases between them. The CDR3 loop spans 15 amino acids. CDR3 DNA: TGTGCCAGTAGTCCAACCTCCAGGGGAAAGGCTGAAGCTTTCTTT. Protein sequence: CASSPTSRGKAEAFF.

The chain links TRBV7-9 to TRBJ1-6; tentative D call: TRBD1 (6 bases). In germline, CDR1 is SEHNR, CDR2 FQNEAQ (reference sequence). CDR3 length: 17 amino acids. V was clipped by 1 base and J by 7 bases, with 17 bases between them. In nucleotides, the CDR3 is TGTGCCAGCAGCTTAGGAAGCGGGGGCGACTACAATTCACCCCTCCACTTT. Amino acids: CASSLGSGGDYNSPLHF. Combining the CDR3 with reference TRBV7-9 and TRBJ1-6 gives the whole variable domain DTGVSQNPRHKITKRGQNVTFRCDPISEHNRLYWYRQTLGQGPEFLTYFQNEAQLEKSRLLSDRFSAERPKGSFSTLEIQRTEQGDSAMYLCASSLGSGGDYNSPLHFGNGTRLTVT.

The chain uses TRBV29-1 and TRBJ1-2; 7 bases fit TRBD1. J lost 8 bases, V lost 7 bases, and 13 bases had no gene match. This CDR3 region has 13 residues. Germline V gene data show CDR1 as SQVTM and CDR2 as ANQGSEA. The CDR3 sequence: CSALDREGWGYTF. For the CDR3, the DNA is TGCAGCGCCCTAGACAGGGAAGGATGGGGCTACACCTTC.

This rearrangement joins TRBV12-2 to TRBJ2-7; the listed D gene, TRBD1, was not tested against the DNA. TRBV12-2 is labeled a pseudogene. This CDR3 has 17 amino acids. CDR3 DNA sequence: TGTGCAAGTCGCTTAGCGCCGGGACAGGGGATAAGCTACGAGCAGTACTTC. Translated, it gives CASRLAPGQGISYEQYF.

The rearrangement links TRBV7-9 to TRBJ1-2; 7 bases match TRBD1. The CDR3 is 13 residues long. Germline trimming cut 4 bases from V and 7 bases from J; bases unmatched to any gene: 6. CDR1 SEHNR and CDR2 FQNEAQ come from the germline V gene (reference sequence). In nucleotides, the CDR3 is TGTGCCAGCAGCTCAGACAGGGAGGCTGGCTACACCTTC. This sequence encodes CASSSDREAGYTF.

The chain employs TRBV6-1 and TRBJ1-4; D remains ambiguous. Germline CDR1 and CDR2: MNHNS and SASEGT. The V end was cut by 0 bases, the J end by 5 bases, with 10 bases between. The CDR3 has 15 amino acids. The CDR3: CASSEAERYNEKLFF. The CDR3 DNA sequence: TGTGCCAGCAGTGAAGCGGAGAGGTACAATGAAAAACTGTTTTTT.

V gene TRBV19 combines with J gene TRBJ2-2; perhaps TRBD1 as D (5 bases). CDR1 and CDR2 from the germline V gene are LNHDA and SQIVND (reference sequence). The V end was cut by 8 bases, the J end by 1 base, with 11 bases between. This CDR3 comprises 14 residues. This CDR3 is CASSFGQNTGELFF. In DNA form, the CDR3 reads TGTGCCAGTTCGTTTGGACAGAACACCGGGGAGCTGTTTTTT.

The J gene is TRBJ2-2, the V gene TRBV5-1; 7 bases align to TRBD1. The germline gives CDR1 SGHRS, CDR2 YFSETQ. V was pared by 0 bases and J by 6 bases, with 8 bases of the junction left unmatched. This CDR3 is 16 amino acids long. DNA for the CDR3: TGCGCCAGCAGCTTGGCCGACAGGGAAGATGCCGGGGAGCTGTTTTTT. Translation gives CASSLADREDAGELFF.

The chain uses TRBV4-1 and TRBJ2-3; D is uncertain. V was shortened by 1 base and J by 2 bases, with 16 bases between the two germline ends. This CDR3 contains 17 residues. Germline V gene sequence: CDR1 MGHRA, CDR2 YSYEKL. In DNA, the CDR3 is TGCGCCAGCAGCCAAGGCCCGGCAGGTTTTCACACAGATACGCAGTATTTT. Its translation: CASSQGPAGFHTDTQYF.

The CDR3 nucleotides read TGTGCCAGCAGCGCCTTCGCAGGGGGTCCCTACGAGCAGTACTTC. As protein: CASSAFAGGPYEQYF. This chain links TRBV6-5 with TRBJ2-7, with TRBD1 matching 7 bases. The CDR3 is 15 residues long. The J segment lost 2 bases and the V segment lost 6 bases, leaving 10 bases of the junction unmatched. Looked up from germline, CDR1 is MNHEY and CDR2 is SVGAGI.

The chain couples TRBV11-2 to TRBJ2-1, with 8 bases lining up with TRBD2. Germline V gives CDR1 SGHAT, CDR2 FQNNGV. The CDR3 is 16 amino acids. With 5 bases clipped from V and 5 bases from J, the junction kept 11 bases outside the gene matches. The CDR3 here is CASSTTLSGDHNEQFF. The CDR3 coding sequence is TGTGCCAGCAGCACCACCCTTAGCGGGGATCACAATGAGCAGTTCTTC.

The chain joins TRBV5-1 to TRBJ1-3; a weak D match, TRBD1 (5 bases). Between the trimmed V and J ends, which lost 3 bases and 0 bases, there was a span of 7 bases. Germline assignment: CDR1 SGHRS and CDR2 YFSETQ. CDR3 length equals 14 residues. The CDR3 loop reads CASSWGLSGNTIYF. In DNA, the CDR3 is TGCGCCAGCAGCTGGGGACTCTCTGGAAACACCATATATTTT.

The chain recombines TRBV2 with TRBJ2-1, with 11 nucleotides matching TRBD2. The CDR3 is made up of 15 amino acids. With V trimmed by 1 base and J by 9 bases, 5 bases remained unmatched. Germline V lookup: CDR1 SNHLY, CDR2 FYNNEI. For the CDR3, the DNA is TGTGCCAGCAGTGAAGGTCTAGCGGGAGGAATTGAGCAGTTCTTC. Encoded protein: CASSEGLAGGIEQFF. The variable domain in full, with the rest retrieved from reference TRBV2 and TRBJ2-1, is EPEVTQTPSHQVTQMGQEVILRCVPISNHLYFYWYRQILGQKVEFLVSFYNNEISEKSEIFDDQFSVERPDGSNFTLKIRSTKLEDSAMYFCASSEGLAGGIEQFFGPGTRLTVL.

The chain links TRBV2 to TRBJ2-5; 7 nucleotides align to TRBD1. CDR3 length: 14 amino acids. After removal of 4 bases from V and 2 bases from J, the junction contained 4 bases not matched to a gene. Germline CDR1 and CDR2: SNHLY and FYNNEI. In DNA, the CDR3 is TGTGCCAGCAGTGTACAGGGGCAACAAGAGACCCAGTACTTC. This sequence encodes CASSVQGQQETQYF.

The CDR3 protein is CASSSQQVSEQYF. The CDR3 DNA sequence: TGTGCCAGCAGCTCCCAGCAGGTCTCGGAGCAGTACTTC. V and J are TRBV13 and TRBJ2-7; D gene unclear. This CDR3 contains 13 residues. Trimming left V 4 bases short and J 7 bases short, with 14 bases between. CDR1 and CDR2 (germline): PRHDT, FYEKMQ (reference sequence).

The chain combines TRBV5-1 with TRBJ2-7; tentative D call: TRBD2 (7 bases). This CDR3 is 13 amino acids long. Trimming pared 7 bases from V and 6 bases from J, leaving 17 bases between. Germline values: CDR1 SGHRS, CDR2 YFSETQ. The CDR3, as DNA: TGCGCCAGCGTGGGGGGGGCAGGGGCCGAGCAGTACTTC. The encoded protein is CASVGGAGAEQYF.

This clone was seen more than once but under ten times. The J gene is TRBJ2-1, the V gene TRBV23-1; D not certain. TRBV23-1 is an open reading frame, and its role is uncertain. The CDR3 is 15 amino acids. Trimming took 0 bases from V and 5 from J, leaving 11 bases between them. The CDR3 sequence is CASSQSCRFDNEQFF. CDR3 in DNA: TGCGCCAGCAGTCAATCGTGCAGGTTCGACAATGAGCAGTTCTTC.

In the case of this clone: The limits of the CDR3 on the DNA are not certain, so only TCRdb's listed CDR3 is given. The chain links TRBV21-1 to TRBJ2-7; the D call TRBD2 from the table was never checked on the DNA. TRBV21-1 is an annotated pseudogene. Inclusive of both ends, the CDR3 amounts to 15 amino acids. The CDR3 sequence is CASRVAGGNLYEQYF.